This T cell receptor beta chain emerged from a study of cytomegalovirus exposure and HLA in healthy donors. For the study at large: Most genotyped donors, approximately 77% of about 400, had Caucasian-associated genetic ancestry. Study findings and constraints: Among CMV-associated TCR beta chains, most appeared HLA-restricted in a later analysis. Researchers catalogued approximately 170 TCR beta chains as cytomegalovirus-associated. A later analysis reported that several of the most significant clusters appeared to be linked to common viral pathogens, among them Epstein-Barr virus.

This clone appeared a few times. Its antigen remains unidentified. The PCR was carried out with 60 Vbeta primers and 13 Jbeta primers. Only in-frame clones appear in the TCRdb table, and some are missing; sequencing was by immunoSEQ multiplex PCR. The sample includes about 120,000 clones, 75% to 85% of them seen just once. Germline values: CDR1 SNHLY, CDR2 FYNNEI. V lost 7 bases to trimming and J lost 9 bases; unmatched junction nucleotides: 13. CDR3 size: 14 residues. This TCR was recovered from a female donor in good health and CMV-seropositive. The sequencing sample was made of PBMCs. J is TRBJ2-5 and V is TRBV2, with 8 bases that match TRBD2. CDR3 region: CASTPPLAVGAQYF. CDR3 bases: TGTGCCAGCACCCCCCCACTAGCGGTTGGGGCCCAGTACTTC.